A single sample is the source of the 17 T cell receptor beta chains below, sequenced in a study of cytomegalovirus exposure and HLA in healthy donors (dated by TCRdb to between 2016 and 2019). To prepare the library, the immunoSEQ multiplex PCR assay was applied. TCRdb mirrors the immuneACCESS table, restricted to in-frame sequences. Some clones are absent from its copies; in checked studies, under half trace to an unresolved V gene, and the reason for the others is unknown. The sample records roughly 130,000 clones, 80% to 90% of which are singletons. 2.9% of the sample belongs to the ten largest clones. The source material was PBMCs. These TCRs come from a man between 18 and 35 years old in good health and CMV-seronegative.

The chain couples TRBV6-1 to TRBJ2-2, with TRBD2 matching over 9 bases. The CDR3 length is 20 residues. Germline CDR1 is MNHNS and CDR2 is SASEGT. Trimming removed 2 bases from V and 3 bases from J; junction bases left unmatched: 16. The DNA for the CDR3 is TGTGCCAGCAGTGAACCTTTCCTGAATAGCGGGAGTGAGGACACCGGGGAGCTGTTTTTT. The encoded protein is CASSEPFLNSGSEDTGELFF.

The genes are TRBV19 and TRBJ2-5; D might be TRBD1 (8 bases). The CDR3 is made up of 15 amino acids. With 5 bases removed from V and 4 bases from J, the gap between germline ends came to 17 bases. Germline loops: CDR1 LNHDA, CDR2 SQIVND (reference sequence). CDR3 sequence: CASSRGQGGIETQYF. CDR3 in DNA: TGTGCCAGTAGTCGCGGACAGGGAGGGATAGAGACCCAGTACTTC.

This clone appeared a single time. V gene TRBV4-1 combines with J gene TRBJ2-2, with 10 nucleotides matching TRBD1. V shed 4 bases and J 2 bases; nucleotides not matched to a gene: 10. Germline loops: CDR1 MGHRA, CDR2 YSYEKL. This CDR3 has 18 residues. This CDR3 reads CASSRPTGGENNTGELFF. The CDR3 coding sequence is TGCGCCAGCAGCCGCCCGACAGGGGGCGAAAATAACACCGGGGAGCTGTTTTTT.

This sequence joins TRBV30 and TRBJ2-7; 11 bases align to TRBD1. The V gene's germline CDR1 is GTSNPN and CDR2 SVGIG (reference sequence). This CDR3 region has 13 residues. Trimming cost V 4 bases and J 4 bases; bases outside gene matches: 3. The CDR3 reads CAWKGDRGYEQYF. CDR3 DNA sequence: TGTGCCTGGAAAGGGGACAGGGGGTACGAGCAGTACTTC.

J is TRBJ1-5 and V is TRBV6-5, with 10 bases identical to TRBD1. Per germline, CDR1 MNHEY and CDR2 SVGAGI. V was clipped by 8 bases and J by 4 bases; unmatched bases: 2. The CDR3 consists of 13 residues. The CDR3 nucleotides read TGTGCCAGCGGGACAGGGGATAATCAGCCCCAGCATTTT. Translation: CASGTGDNQPQHF.

The chain has TRBV11-2 and TRBJ2-2; D is uncertain. The CDR3 contains 16 residues. Trimming took off 0 bases at V and 2 bases at J, with 10 bases between the two ends. Germline V gives CDR1 SGHAT, CDR2 FQNNGV. Written as DNA, the CDR3 is TGTGCCAGCAGCTTAGATCCCGAGAGAAACACCGGGGAGCTGTTTTTT. It yields the protein CASSLDPERNTGELFF.

This sequence joins TRBV2 and TRBJ2-7; the match to TRBD1 covers 7 bases. Per germline, CDR1 SNHLY and CDR2 FYNNEI. The trim removed 6 bases at V and 5 bases at J, leaving 7 bases unmatched. The CDR3 is made up of 13 amino acids. In DNA form, the CDR3 reads TGTGCCAGCAGGTCCGGGACAGCTAACGAGCAGTACTTC. Translation gives CASRSGTANEQYF.

The chain joins TRBV14 to TRBJ1-3; 7 bases agree with TRBD1. Losses at the gene ends were 3 bases for V and 2 bases for J; bases not matched to a gene: 10. The germline V gene encodes CDR1 SGHDN and CDR2 FVKESK. The CDR3 covers 17 residues. CDR3 nucleotides: TGTGCCAGCAGCCATCACGCCCTAGGGACAGCTGGAAACACCATATATTTT. This sequence encodes CASSHHALGTAGNTIYF.

This chain connects TRBV5-1 to TRBJ2-5, with TRBD2 identical over 16 bases. Germline-derived CDR1 and CDR2 are SGHRS and YFSETQ. The CDR3 has 17 residues. The V and J ends lost 4 bases and 5 bases, in that order; junction bases with no gene match: 8. The CDR3 region has the DNA TGCGCCAGCAGCGGCGGGACTAGCGGGAGGGCAGGCGAGACCCAGTACTTC. It specifies CASSGGTSGRAGETQYF.

The chain uses TRBV30 and TRBJ2-5; D is undetermined. With 5 bases removed from V and 1 base from J, the gap between germline ends came to 14 bases. The CDR3 consists of 14 residues. CDR1 and CDR2 from the germline V gene are GTSNPN and SVGIG (reference sequence). CDR3 region: CAWAPLAVQETQYF. The CDR3 nucleotides are TGTGCCTGGGCCCCCCTTGCGGTCCAAGAGACCCAGTACTTC.

The chain employs TRBV6-1 and TRBJ1-5; D call uncertain. This CDR3 is built from 15 residues. Germline CDR1 and CDR2: MNHNS and SASEGT. V dropped 5 bases and J dropped 0 bases, with 11 bases sitting between them. The CDR3 nucleotides read TGTGCCAGCAGTAGACATCAAAATAGCAATCAGCCCCAGCATTTT. Amino acids: CASSRHQNSNQPQHF.

The chain joins TRBV6-5 to TRBJ2-5; TRBD1 is a possible D gene (6 bases). Trimming removed 2 bases at V and 3 bases at J, with 13 bases between. The CDR3 has 15 amino acids. The germline V gene has CDR1 MNHEY and CDR2 SVGAGI. CDR3 sequence: CASSYTGHAEETQYF. The CDR3 bases are TGTGCCAGCAGTTACACGGGACATGCCGAAGAGACCCAGTACTTC.

The V call is TRBV7-9, the J call TRBJ2-7; D gene uncertain. The CDR3 runs to 12 residues. Germline loops: CDR1 SEHNR, CDR2 FQNEAQ (reference sequence). Trimming stripped 1 base from V and 3 bases from J, with 4 bases between. Written as DNA, the CDR3 is TGTGCCAGCAGCTTAGGCAGCTACGAGCAGTACTTC. It encodes CASSLGSYEQYF.

The chain couples TRBV9 to TRBJ2-5, with 12 positions matching TRBD2. Germline CDR1 and CDR2: SGDLS and YYNGEE. The length of the CDR3 is 16 residues. Germline trimming cut 0 bases from V and 5 bases from J; bases unmatched to any gene: 5. CDR3 bases: TGTGCCAGCAGCGTAGGACTAGCGGGGGCCGGGGAGACCCAGTACTTC. Encoded protein: CASSVGLAGAGETQYF.

The chain uses TRBV11-2 and TRBJ2-2; D possibly corresponds to TRBD2 (7 bases). Germline V lookup: CDR1 SGHAT, CDR2 FQNNGV. CDR3 length: 16 amino acids. V gave up 1 base and J gave up 5 bases, with 14 bases separating them. The CDR3 loop is CASSLVLQGGTGELFF. The DNA of the CDR3 is TGTGCCAGCAGCTTAGTATTACAGGGAGGGACCGGGGAGCTGTTTTTT. The full variable domain, its missing parts supplied by reference TRBV11-2 and TRBJ2-2, is EAGVAQSPRYKIIEKRQSVAFWCNPISGHATLYWYQQILGQGPKLLIQFQNNGVVDDSQLPKDRFSAERLKGVDSTLKIQPAKLEDSAVYLCASSLVLQGGTGELFFGEGSRLTVL.

The DNA of the CDR3 is TGTGCCAGCAGCTTAGGACAGGGAACCTATAATTCACCCCTCCACTTT. It codes for CASSLGQGTYNSPLHF. This chain connects TRBV7-9 to TRBJ1-6; TRBD1 matches at 7 bases. The V and J ends lost 1 base and 2 bases, in that order; junction bases with no gene match: 2. Germline lookup yields CDR1 SEHNR and CDR2 FQNEAQ (reference sequence). CDR3 length: 16 residues.

The V and J genes are TRBV12-5 and TRBJ2-7; D call uncertain. With 7 bases removed from V and 4 bases from J, the gap between germline ends came to 11 bases. Germline assignment: CDR1 LGHNT and CDR2 FRNRAP. The CDR3 has 12 residues. The CDR3 DNA reads as TGTGCTAGTGCCCAAGGAGTTTACGAGCAGTACTTC. It translates to CASAQGVYEQYF. Full variable domain (rest looked up from reference TRBV12-5 and TRBJ2-7): DARVTQTPRHKVTEMGQEVTMRCQPILGHNTVFWYRQTMMQGLELLAYFRNRAPLDDSGMPKDRFSAEMPDATLATLKIQPSEPRDSAVYFCASAQGVYEQYFGPGTRLTVT.